The 27 T cell receptor beta chains in this list originate from one sample, sequenced in a study of human T cells and chemical hapten exposure. TCRdb independently ran MiXCR on the RACE reads; one entry per CDR3 protein. In the table there are 250,000 or so distinct CDR3 sequences, about 8.6% of which are singletons. Regarding time point: pre-sensitization, week 0. Indicated treatment: therapeutic diphenylcyclopropenone sensitization with weekly scalp DPC. The source was whole blood, collected in connection with sensitization to the hapten diphenylcyclopropenone (DPC). These receptors all come from a woman aged 40 to 50 with alopecia areata. Some clones in this sample may be carry-over from other donors' samples.

A remark on this clonotype: A much larger clone is a single base away; this may be a read error. The chain carries TRBV28 and TRBJ2-7, with D perhaps matching TRBD2 (5 bases). The CDR3 has 14 amino acids. V gave up 4 bases and J gave up 5 bases, with 15 bases separating them. The germline V gene has CDR1 MDHEN and CDR2 SYDVKM. CDR3: CASSWPGPRDEQYF. In nucleotides, the CDR3 is TGTGCCAGCAGTTGGCCCGGACCGCGGGACGAGCAGTACTTC.

This clonotype was counted ten times or more. The chain employs TRBV19 and TRBJ1-1, with D hard to call. Germline CDR1 is LNHDA and CDR2 is SQIVND (reference sequence). V was shortened by 3 bases and J by 1 base, with 6 bases between the two germline ends. The CDR3 covers 13 residues. The CDR3 region is CASSMGRNTEAFF. CDR3 sequence (DNA): TGTGCCAGTAGTATGGGCAGGAACACTGAAGCTTTCTTT.

The rearrangement joins TRBV6-2 or TRBV6-3 to TRBJ1-5; D unresolved. Deletions cut 6 bases from V and 9 bases from J, with 12 bases between. CDR1 and CDR2 (germline): MNHEY, SVGEGT. The CDR3 is 12 residues long. For the CDR3, the DNA is TGTGCCAGCAGCCCCGTCTCGGGGCCCCAGCATTTT. Its protein product is CASSPVSGPQHF.

In this sample, this clonotype turned up a few times. The chain links TRBV20-1 to TRBJ2-5; D unclear. The V end lost 0 bases, the J end lost 3 bases, and 5 bases lay between the germline ends. The CDR3 has 12 amino acids. The germline CDR1 and CDR2 sequences are DFQATT and SNEGSKA (reference sequence). CDR3 DNA: TGCAGTGCTAGAGATATAAAAGAGACCCAGTACTTC. This encodes CSARDIKETQYF.

V gene TRBV10-3 combines with J gene TRBJ2-2, with a weak D call TRBD1 (5 bases). CDR1 and CDR2 from the germline V gene are ENHRY and SYGVKD. The V and J ends lost 2 bases and 1 base respectively, with 8 bases between them. The CDR3 has 15 amino acids. CDR3 DNA: TGTGCCATCAGTGAGGACAGTCGGAACACCGGGGAGCTGTTTTTT. As protein: CAISEDSRNTGELFF.

This clonotype occurred many times. V gene TRBV28 combines with J gene TRBJ2-7; the match to TRBD2 covers 11 bases. The CDR3 runs 15 residues. The germline gives CDR1 MDHEN, CDR2 SYDVKM. The J segment lost 6 bases and the V segment lost 6 bases, leaving 10 bases of the junction unmatched. Here the CDR3 DNA reads TGTGCCAGCAGCCGCGGGACTAGCGGTATCCCCGAGCAGTACTTC. This codes for CASSRGTSGIPEQYF.

This clonotype was seen many times. The rearrangement links TRBV28 to TRBJ1-2; no clear D. There are 14 residues in the CDR3. The V gene lost 2 bases and the J gene lost 2 bases, with 9 bases spanning the gap. Germline V gene data show CDR1 as MDHEN and CDR2 as SYDVKM. For the CDR3, the DNA is TGTGCCAGCAGTTTAGTGACCGAAAACTATGGCTACACCTTC. Translating it yields CASSLVTENYGYTF.

The chain has TRBV5-1 and TRBJ2-3; possible D gene TRBD1, 5 bases. From germline, CDR1 is SGHRS and CDR2 YFSETQ. CDR3 length: 16 amino acids. V lost 0 bases to trimming and J lost 0 bases, with 11 bases between them. The CDR3 reads CASSLDIGASTDTQYF. The CDR3 region has the DNA TGCGCCAGCAGCTTGGATATAGGGGCGAGCACAGATACGCAGTATTTT.

This clonotype was observed a few times. V is TRBV24-1 and J is TRBJ2-3; a weak D match, TRBD2 (5 bases). Germline lookup yields CDR1 KGHDR and CDR2 SFDVKD. The CDR3 consists of 14 residues. The V end was cut by 3 bases, the J end by 4 bases, with 10 bases between. CDR3 sequence: CATSDTTRADTQYF. In nucleotides, the CDR3 is TGTGCCACCAGTGATACTACTAGAGCAGATACGCAGTATTTT.

The chain couples TRBV3-1 to TRBJ2-3; D remains ambiguous. The CDR3 spans 15 residues. The V and J ends lost 1 base and 3 bases respectively, with 11 bases between them. Germline V gene data show CDR1 as LGHDT and CDR2 as YNNKEL (reference sequence). In DNA form, the CDR3 reads TGTGCCAGCAGCCAAGGAACATTGGGGACAGATACGCAGTATTTT. Amino acids: CASSQGTLGTDTQYF.

This chain links TRBV20-1 with TRBJ2-7, with TRBD2 identical over 14 bases. Germline CDR1 reads DFQATT; CDR2 reads SNEGSKA (reference sequence). The CDR3 covers 16 residues. V lost 6 bases to trimming and J lost 4 bases; unmatched junction nucleotides: 11. Here the CDR3 reads CSAPGLAGGTVYEQYF. The CDR3 DNA follows: TGCAGTGCCCCTGGACTAGCGGGAGGCACGGTGTACGAGCAGTACTTC.

This clonotype was detected only a few times. This chain connects TRBV6-2 or TRBV6-3 to TRBJ2-7; TRBD1 or TRBD2 may be the D gene (5 bases each). V shed 6 bases and J shed 1 base, with 10 bases lying between them. The germline V gene has CDR1 MNHEY and CDR2 SVGEGT. The CDR3 contains 13 residues. The CDR3 nucleotides read TGTGCCAGCAGGACCGGGGCTTCCTACGAGCAGTACTTC. It encodes CASRTGASYEQYF.

This clonotype has a handful of counts. The chain recombines TRBV12-3 or TRBV12-4 with TRBJ2-6; 11 nucleotides agree with TRBD1. The CDR3 spans 17 residues. V was clipped by 5 bases and J by 1 base; unmatched bases: 4. CDR3 sequence: CASSTGQGGSGANVLTF. DNA of the CDR3: TGTGCCAGCAGTACGGGACAGGGGGGTTCTGGGGCCAACGTCCTGACTTTC.

In its sample, this clonotype was seen a few times. V is TRBV6-1 and J is TRBJ1-2; 7 nucleotides line up with TRBD1. The CDR3 loop spans 13 amino acids. The V gene end was trimmed by 6 bases and the J gene end by 3 bases; junction bases not matched to a gene: 4. Germline assignment: CDR1 MNHNS and CDR2 SASEGT. This CDR3 reads CASRYGTDYGYTF. The DNA of the CDR3 is TGTGCCAGCAGATACGGGACAGACTATGGCTACACCTTC.

The chain links TRBV5-1 to TRBJ2-2, with no clear D. This CDR3 is built from 14 residues. The germline V gene encodes CDR1 SGHRS and CDR2 YFSETQ. Trimming removed 0 bases at V and 6 bases at J, with 9 bases between. The CDR3 loop reads CASSLGYASGELFF. The CDR3 DNA reads as TGCGCCAGCAGCTTGGGGTATGCATCCGGGGAGCTGTTTTTT.

The table lists this clonotype with a few counts. The chain uses TRBV28 and TRBJ1-2, with D uncertain. From germline, CDR1 is MDHEN and CDR2 SYDVKM. This CDR3 region has 16 residues. With 3 bases removed from V and 7 bases from J, the gap between germline ends came to 21 bases. The CDR3 DNA is TGTGCCAGCAGTTTCCCCGCCGGAGGGAAGAGAGGTGGCTACACCTTC. As protein: CASSFPAGGKRGGYTF.

This rearrangement joins TRBV6-1 to TRBJ2-7, with 9 nucleotides matching TRBD1. Germline assignment: CDR1 MNHNS and CDR2 SASEGT. Germline trimming cut 2 bases from V and 2 bases from J; bases unmatched to any gene: 4. The CDR3 length is 15 residues. The DNA of the CDR3 is TGTGCCAGCAGTGAAAGACAGGGGGAGGCCTACGAGCAGTACTTC. Encoded protein: CASSERQGEAYEQYF.

This clonotype was counted a few times. The rearrangement joins TRBV11-3 to TRBJ2-1, with 7 bases that match TRBD2. Germline-derived CDR1 and CDR2 are SGHNT and YENEEA. After removal of 1 base from V and 5 bases from J, the junction contained 2 bases not matched to a gene. The CDR3 runs to 14 residues. The CDR3 nucleotides are TGTGCCAGCAGCTTAGGCGGGAGAAACAATGAGCAGTTCTTC. Its protein is CASSLGGRNNEQFF.

This clonotype was found a few times. The V and J genes are TRBV29-1 and TRBJ1-1; D is possibly TRBD1 (6 bases). V lost 3 bases and J 1 base, leaving 15 bases between the germline ends. The CDR3 runs to 15 residues. The germline CDR1 and CDR2 sequences are SQVTM and ANQGSEA. CDR3 loop: CSVDGVGGRNTEAFF. CDR3 nucleotides: TGCAGCGTTGATGGAGTGGGGGGCCGGAACACTGAAGCTTTCTTT.

The rearrangement uses TRBV9 and TRBJ1-1, with unresolved D. Germline CDR1 SGDLS, CDR2 YYNGEE. The CDR3 extends over 15 amino acids. Deletions cut 0 bases from V and 2 bases from J, with 11 bases between. CDR3 sequence (DNA): TGTGCCAGCAGCGTAGGCCCACGATTCAACACTGAAGCTTTCTTT. Residues: CASSVGPRFNTEAFF.

This clonotype appeared many times. V gene TRBV10-3 combines with J gene TRBJ2-7; no clear D. The ends were cut back, 8 bases at V and 0 bases at J, with 8 bases in the middle. The germline CDR1 and CDR2 sequences are ENHRY and SYGVKD. The length of the CDR3 is 12 residues. The DNA of the CDR3 is TGTGCCATCCGAGGCTCCTCCTACGAGCAGTACTTC. Translation: CAIRGSSYEQYF.

The V call is TRBV28, the J call TRBJ1-4; a weak D match, TRBD1 (6 bases). This CDR3 contains 16 residues. The V end lost 6 bases, the J end lost 5 bases, and 19 bases lay between the germline ends. Per germline, CDR1 MDHEN and CDR2 SYDVKM. CDR3 DNA sequence: TGTGCCAGCAGCCCCATCGACAGGAACCAAAATGAAAAACTGTTTTTT. As protein: CASSPIDRNQNEKLFF. The variable domain in full, with the rest retrieved from reference TRBV28 and TRBJ1-4, is DVKVTQSSRYLVKRTGEKVFLECVQDMDHENMFWYRQDPGLGLRLIYFSYDVKMKEKGDIPEGYSVSREKKERFSLILESASTNQTSMYLCASSPIDRNQNEKLFFGSGTQLSVL.

V and J are TRBV28 and TRBJ2-1; D remains unclear. Trimming cost V 5 bases and J 7 bases, with 18 bases left between them. Germline-derived CDR1 and CDR2 are MDHEN and SYDVKM. The CDR3 extends over 15 amino acids. CDR3 sequence reads: CASSPWTAGDNEQFF. DNA for the CDR3: TGTGCCAGCAGTCCTTGGACGGCCGGAGATAATGAGCAGTTCTTC.

This clonotype was seen more than once but under ten times. The CDR3 sequence is CASSVAGVVQETQYF. CDR3 in DNA: TGTGCCAGCAGCGTGGCGGGAGTAGTCCAAGAGACCCAGTACTTC. The V call is TRBV9, the J call TRBJ2-5; 7 bases line up with TRBD2. Germline CDR1 SGDLS, CDR2 YYNGEE. J lost 1 base, V lost 2 bases, and 5 bases had no gene match. The CDR3 is made up of 15 amino acids. The full variable domain, in which reference TRBV9 and TRBJ2-5 provide the parts outside the CDR3, is DSGVTQTPKHLITATGQRVTLRCSPRSGDLSVYWYQQSLDQGLQFLIQYYNGEERAKGNILERFSAQQFPDLHSELNLSSLELGDSALYFCASSVAGVVQETQYFGPGTRLLVL.

The chain uses TRBV20-1 and TRBJ2-1, with TRBD2 matching 7 bases. V lost 6 bases and J lost 7; bases outside the gene matches: 6. The germline gives CDR1 DFQATT, CDR2 SNEGSKA (reference sequence). This CDR3 has 12 residues. The CDR3 here is CSAPVLANEQFF. Written as DNA, the CDR3 is TGCAGTGCACCCGTACTAGCGAATGAGCAGTTCTTC.

V is TRBV12-3 or TRBV12-4 and J is TRBJ2-2, with D perhaps matching TRBD2 (6 bases). The CDR3 spans 14 residues. V gave up 5 bases and J gave up 1 base, with 8 bases separating them. In nucleotides, the CDR3 is TGTGCCAGCAGTACGGAGGGGAACACCGGGGAGCTGTTTTTT. This codes for CASSTEGNTGELFF.

This clonotype was picked up many times. The DNA of the CDR3 is TGCAGCGTTGAAAACTATTGGGGATTGGGGAACATGAACACTGAAGCTTTCTTT. Its protein is CSVENYWGLGNMNTEAFF. The chain combines TRBV29-1 with TRBJ1-1; D gene ambiguous. The CDR3 extends over 18 amino acids. Per the germline V gene, CDR1 is SQVTM and CDR2 is ANQGSEA. Trimming left V 2 bases short and J 0 bases short, with 22 bases between.